This T cell receptor beta chain was recovered during a study of shared clonotypes between healthy human individuals. The CDR3 has 15 amino acids. With 3 bases removed from V and 2 bases from J, the gap between germline ends came to 12 bases. Germline V gene lookup returns CDR1 SGDLS and CDR2 YYNGEE. This clone was seen once. Its target is not known. The table came from immunoSEQ multiplex PCR; TCRdb's copy has only in-frame clones and leaves some out. Here the sample spans around 2.5 million clones, 93% being singletons. Study-level results: The study generally estimated greater richness for naive than memory subsets.

The chain combines TRBV9 with TRBJ2-1; D gene unclear. This TCR derives from a man between 18 and 29 years old in good health. Some clones in this sample may be carry-over from other donors' samples. The sample was naive CD4+ T cells from PBMCs. Stated subset: CD45RA+ positively selected. The CDR3 loop is CASSGGSVAYNEQFF. Here the CDR3 DNA reads TGTGCCAGCAGCGGGGGAAGTGTAGCCTACAATGAGCAGTTCTTC. Filled out from reference TRBV9 and TRBJ2-1, the complete variable domain reads DSGVTQTPKHLITATGQRVTLRCSPRSGDLSVYWYQQSLDQGLQFLIQYYNGEERAKGNILERFSAQQFPDLHSELNLSSLELGDSALYFCASSGGSVAYNEQFFGPGTRLTVL.